One sample yielded the 25 T cell receptor beta chains listed below, sequenced in a study of technical replicates of blood from a few donors. Profiled with immunoSEQ multiplex PCR; TCRdb holds only in-frame clones, not every one. The table lists approximately 73,000 clones, approximately 96% of them singletons. Material: T cells isolated from PBMCs. The source is a human donor in good health.

J is TRBJ2-1 and V is TRBV9; 10 nucleotides agree with TRBD2. J lost 9 bases, V lost 3 bases, and 12 bases had no gene match. This CDR3 has 16 amino acids. CDR1 and CDR2 from the germline V gene are SGDLS and YYNGEE. The CDR3 region has the DNA TGTGCCAGCAGCGGGGGTACTAGCGGGAACGTTGGTGAGCAGTTCTTC. This encodes CASSGGTSGNVGEQFF. Full variable domain (rest looked up from reference TRBV9 and TRBJ2-1): DSGVTQTPKHLITATGQRVTLRCSPRSGDLSVYWYQQSLDQGLQFLIQYYNGEERAKGNILERFSAQQFPDLHSELNLSSLELGDSALYFCASSGGTSGNVGEQFFGPGTRLTVL.

The chain recombines TRBV6-5 with TRBJ2-5; 7 bases are shared with TRBD1. J gave up 3 bases and V 4 bases, and 11 bases lay outside the gene matches. The CDR3 consists of 16 residues. The germline CDR1 and CDR2 sequences are MNHEY and SVGAGI. CDR3: CASSWGPGTVEETQYF. The CDR3 DNA follows: TGTGCCAGCAGTTGGGGGCCCGGGACAGTTGAAGAGACCCAGTACTTC.

The chain joins TRBV29-1 to TRBJ2-2, with D hard to call. V was shortened by 5 bases and J by 7 bases, with 11 bases between the two germline ends. This CDR3 is built from 12 residues. CDR1 is SQVTM, CDR2 ANQGSEA, per germline. CDR3 sequence (DNA): TGCAGCGTTACGCGAGTTGGCGGGGAGCTGTTTTTT. Translating it yields CSVTRVGGELFF.

Note on this clone: An end of the junction does not agree with germline; a read error may underlie this. The chain recombines TRBV4-2 with TRBJ2-7, with a tentative D call TRBD1 (5 bases). The germline CDR1 and CDR2 sequences are LGHNA and YNFKEQ. The CDR3 is made up of 15 amino acids. The CDR3 DNA is TGTGCCAGCGGCCAAGATCCGGACATCCCCTACGAGCAGTACTTC. As protein: CASGQDPDIPYEQYF.

This clone was seen once. The chain couples TRBV30 to TRBJ1-4, with a tentative D call TRBD1 (6 bases). The length of the CDR3 is 14 residues. The germline CDR1 and CDR2 sequences are GTSNPN and SVGIG (reference sequence). The germline V and J ends were trimmed by 5 bases and 7 bases, with 17 bases remaining between them. The DNA of the CDR3 is TGTGCCTGGGGATCGGGGGGCGCATCTGAAAAACTGTTTTTT. It specifies CAWGSGGASEKLFF.

This clone was found once. The chain couples TRBV11-3 to TRBJ2-1; D may be TRBD1 (7 bases). The CDR3 runs to 16 residues. Germline CDR1 reads SGHNT; CDR2 reads YENEEA. V shed 5 bases and J shed 6 bases, with 20 bases lying between them. CDR3 bases: TGTGCCAGCAGCGGGAGGTCGGGACAGACATTCAATGAGCAGTTCTTC. Its protein is CASSGRSGQTFNEQFF.

The V and J genes are TRBV9 and TRBJ2-7, with a tentative D call TRBD1 (6 bases). The length of the CDR3 is 14 residues. With 0 bases removed from V and 7 bases from J, the gap between germline ends came to 14 bases. Germline V gene data show CDR1 as SGDLS and CDR2 as YYNGEE. CDR3 sequence reads: CASSVDPQGIEQYF. The CDR3 DNA is TGTGCCAGCAGCGTAGATCCACAGGGTATAGAGCAGTACTTC.

The genes are TRBV7-9 and TRBJ1-2, with 12 bases fitting TRBD1. After removal of 5 bases from V and 7 bases from J, the junction contained 5 bases not matched to a gene. CDR1 and CDR2 from the germline V gene are SEHNR and FQNEAQ (reference sequence). CDR3 length equals 14 residues. The CDR3 loop is CASSRDRGQGGYTF. As DNA, the CDR3 is TGTGCCAGCAGCCGGGACAGGGGGCAAGGTGGCTACACCTTC.

V gene TRBV5-6 combines with J gene TRBJ1-1; D ambiguous. The CDR3 contains 12 residues. Deletions cut 3 bases from V and 3 bases from J, with 6 bases between. Germline V lookup: CDR1 SGHDT, CDR2 YYEEEE. The CDR3 is CASSSLYTEAFF. The DNA of the CDR3 is TGTGCCAGCAGCTCCCTGTACACTGAAGCTTTCTTT.

The chain employs TRBV4-2 and TRBJ2-7, with D maybe TRBD1 (5 bases). The CDR3 is 16 amino acids. Trimming pared 0 bases from V and 2 bases from J, leaving 14 bases between. Germline V gives CDR1 LGHNA, CDR2 YNFKEQ. The CDR3 nucleotides are TGTGCCAGCAGCCAAGATGGGGCAGACACAGCCTACGAGCAGTACTTC. It codes for CASSQDGADTAYEQYF.

This rearrangement joins TRBV4-1 to TRBJ1-2; D is unclear. Per germline, CDR1 MGHRA and CDR2 YSYEKL. The V end was cut by 4 bases, the J end by 2 bases, with 20 bases between. CDR3 size: 17 residues. The CDR3 loop is CASSLMVGGTGNYGYTF. CDR3 bases: TGCGCCAGCAGCCTCATGGTCGGCGGTACCGGGAACTATGGCTACACCTTC.

V usage is TRBV18 and J usage is TRBJ1-1; tentatively, D is TRBD1 (6 bases). Germline V gene sequence: CDR1 KGHSH, CDR2 LQKENI. The CDR3 consists of 15 residues. V lost 4 bases and J 2 bases, leaving 14 bases between the germline ends. The chain's CDR3 is CASSRTGHLNTEAFF. In DNA form, the CDR3 reads TGTGCCAGCTCACGTACGGGACATTTAAACACTGAAGCTTTCTTT.

V usage is TRBV4-1 and J usage is TRBJ2-3, with D uncertain. Germline CDR1 and CDR2: MGHRA and YSYEKL. Trimming took 0 bases from V and 6 from J, leaving 19 bases between them. This CDR3 contains 17 residues. CDR3 nucleotides: TGCGCCAGCAGCCAAGATAATCTGGCTGCCTCCAGGGATACGCAGTATTTT. Protein sequence: CASSQDNLAASRDTQYF.

The genes are TRBV7-2 and TRBJ2-5; D gene unclear. Trimming left V 5 bases short and J 4 bases short, with 14 bases between. Germline V gene data show CDR1 as SGHTA and CDR2 as FQGNSA. CDR3 length: 14 amino acids. The CDR3 loop reads CASSTWARSETQYF. CDR3 sequence (DNA): TGTGCCAGCAGCACGTGGGCCAGGTCAGAGACCCAGTACTTC.

V gene TRBV25-1 combines with J gene TRBJ2-2; no firm D call. Looked up from germline, CDR1 is MGHDK and CDR2 is SYGVNS. This CDR3 spans 15 amino acids. V lost 5 bases and J 3 bases, leaving 13 bases between the germline ends. CDR3 residues: CASSPPARDTGELFF. The CDR3 DNA sequence: TGTGCCAGCAGTCCCCCTGCGAGAGACACCGGGGAGCTGTTTTTT.

The rearrangement links TRBV11-3 to TRBJ2-3; 11 bases match TRBD2. The CDR3 length is 20 residues. With 4 bases clipped from V and 0 bases from J, the junction kept 15 bases outside the gene matches. Germline V CDR1 and CDR2: SGHNT, YENEEA. CDR3 region: CASSSWFTSGSFRSTDTQYF. The DNA of the CDR3 is TGTGCCAGCAGCTCCTGGTTCACTAGCGGGAGTTTCCGGAGCACAGATACGCAGTATTTT. The whole variable domain, filled in from reference TRBV11-3 and TRBJ2-3, reads EAGVVQSPRYKIIEKKQPVAFWCNPISGHNTLYWYLQNLGQGPELLIRYENEEAVDDSQLPKDRFSAERLKGVDSTLKIQPAELGDSAVYLCASSSWFTSGSFRSTDTQYFGPGTRLTVL.

The count of this clone is one. J is TRBJ2-3 and V is TRBV29-1; D call uncertain. Germline V gene data show CDR1 as SQVTM and CDR2 as ANQGSEA. Trimming removed 4 bases at V and 1 base at J, with 6 bases between. The CDR3 spans 12 residues. CDR3 sequence reads: CSVAVGTDTQYF. For the CDR3, the DNA is TGCAGCGTTGCTGTAGGCACAGATACGCAGTATTTT.

This clone was seen a handful of times. The chain has TRBV27 and TRBJ2-7; possibly TRBD1 for D (6 bases). V lost 5 bases, J lost 6 bases, and 11 bases lay in between. Germline lookup yields CDR1 MNHEY and CDR2 SMNVEV (reference sequence). The CDR3 is 12 residues long. In DNA form, the CDR3 reads TGTGCCAGCAGTACAGGGTTAGCCGAGCAGTACTTC. It encodes CASSTGLAEQYF.

V is TRBV15 and J is TRBJ1-2, with D unresolved. Trimming left V 6 bases short and J 2 bases short, with 10 bases between. Germline CDR1 and CDR2: LNHNV and YYDKDF (reference sequence). The CDR3 is 13 amino acids. CDR3 DNA sequence: TGTGCCACCAGATTACAAAAAAACTATGGCTACACCTTC. Translating gives CATRLQKNYGYTF.

CDR3 in DNA: TGTGCCAGCATTTATAGGACTAGGGTCTATGAGCAGTTCTTC. As protein: CASIYRTRVYEQFF. The chain recombines TRBV11-2 with TRBJ2-1; TRBD2 aligns across 7 bases. CDR3 length equals 14 residues. The germline CDR1 and CDR2 sequences are SGHAT and FQNNGV. V dropped 7 bases and J dropped 8; count of bases not matched to a gene: 11.

The chain uses TRBV9 and TRBJ2-7, with D perhaps TRBD2 (5 bases). This CDR3 region has 14 residues. Per germline, CDR1 SGDLS and CDR2 YYNGEE. With 0 bases removed from V and 4 bases from J, the gap between germline ends came to 11 bases. The CDR3 coding sequence is TGTGCCAGCAGCGTAGGAGCGGACCGATACGAGCAGTACTTC. Encoded protein: CASSVGADRYEQYF.

This chain uses TRBV4-3 with TRBJ2-3, with 11 positions matching TRBD1. This CDR3 has 17 residues. V lost 0 bases to trimming and J lost 6 bases; unmatched junction nucleotides: 8. Germline lookup yields CDR1 LGHNA and CDR2 YSLEER. CDR3 amino acids: CASSQDAGQGARDTQYF. The CDR3 coding sequence is TGCGCCAGCAGCCAAGACGCCGGACAGGGGGCAAGGGATACGCAGTATTTT.

The chain has TRBV7-9 and TRBJ2-1; no reliable D call. Germline values: CDR1 SEHNR, CDR2 FQNEAQ (reference sequence). The CDR3 has 11 residues. Trimming cost V 2 bases and J 9 bases, with 5 bases left between them. This chain's CDR3 is CASSLQAEQFF. The CDR3 DNA reads as TGTGCCAGCAGCTTACAGGCTGAGCAGTTCTTC.

The V call is TRBV4-1, the J call TRBJ2-5; possibly TRBD2 for D (5 bases). Germline CDR1 MGHRA, CDR2 YSYEKL. The V and J ends lost 1 base and 6 bases respectively, with 12 bases between them. This CDR3 has 14 amino acids. The CDR3 bases are TGCGCCAGCAGCCAAGGGGGAGATCGGAAGACCCAGTACTTC. Translating it yields CASSQGGDRKTQYF.

The rearrangement links TRBV9 to TRBJ2-3, with D tentatively TRBD2 (6 bases). Germline CDR1 SGDLS, CDR2 YYNGEE. The V gene lost 3 bases and the J gene lost 2 bases, with 10 bases spanning the gap. This CDR3 is built from 14 residues. DNA of the CDR3: TGTGCCAGCAGCGCAAGACTAGTCACAGATACGCAGTATTTT. Protein sequence: CASSARLVTDTQYF.